The clone carrying this TCR beta chain was seen only a few times. The antigen is not known. Trimming pared 0 bases from V and 2 bases from J, leaving 14 bases between. Germline V gives CDR1 SGHRS, CDR2 YFSETQ. The CDR3 sequence is 17 residues long. This sample stems from a study of radiotherapy plus CTLA-4 blockade in lung cancer. Study results and caveats: Expansion in blood of tumor-derived TCR clones was seen after radiotherapy plus ipilimumab.

Profiled with immunoSEQ multiplex PCR; TCRdb holds only in-frame clones, not every one. The sample records around 90,000 clones, about four fifths being singletons. J is TRBJ2-2 and V is TRBV5-1; D remains ambiguous. The clonotype was recovered from a human donor with non-small cell lung cancer that progressed on radiotherapy plus ipilimumab. The specimen comprised peripheral blood, sampled from a patient treated with radiotherapy plus ipilimumab. CDR3 amino acids: CASSLGRPGGNTGELFF. In nucleotides, the CDR3 is TGCGCCAGCAGCTTGGGACGACCGGGTGGAAACACCGGGGAGCTGTTTTTT.